This T cell receptor beta chain was observed in a study of cytomegalovirus exposure and HLA in healthy donors. The CDR3 sequence is 18 residues long. The junction had 7 bases not matched to a gene; V was cut back by 0 bases and J by 0 bases. Germline V gene data show CDR1 as SGHRS and CDR2 as YFSETQ. PCR involved 60 Vbeta and 13 Jbeta primers. Profiled with immunoSEQ multiplex PCR; TCRdb holds only in-frame clones, not every one. The sample has some 150,000 clones, roughly 79% seen once. The TCR sequence derives from a woman aged 50 to 60 in good health and CMV-seronegative. The V and J genes are TRBV5-1 and TRBJ2-1; TRBD2 agrees at 9 bases. The specimen sequenced was PBMCs. CDR3 nucleotides: TGCGCCAGCAGCTTGGGGACTAGCGCTACCAGCTCCTACAATGAGCAGTTCTTC. This encodes CASSLGTSATSSYNEQFF.